This is a list of T cell receptor beta chains from one sample in a study of T-cell memory formation after mild COVID-19. TCRdb re-called the 5' RACE reads with MiXCR, one entry per CDR3 protein. The sample carries 450,000 to 650,000 distinct CDR3 sequences, 20% to 25% recorded once. Sequencing used PBMCs or a T cell subset sorted from them (not recorded which). These receptor sequences come from an adult woman who had mild COVID-19 (a few samples of this study predate the infection). Cell type and time point are not known. Both conserved end residues are part of each CDR3. A D gene is named only where the DNA matches it firmly. Size is stated for part of the rows, as once, few or many counts, or as a class when the clone is expanded.

TRBD2,TRBJ2-3,-,TRBV7-6,TGTGCCAGCAGCTTAGGTGGGGGACTAGCTCCCTATTTT,CASSLGGGLAPYF
-,TRBJ2-1,-,TRBV6-2/TRBV6-3,TGTGCCAGCAGTTACGGAAGTCCTGGGCGGGCCTCCTACAATGAGCAGTTCTTC,CASSYGSPGRASYNEQFF
-,TRBJ2-4,few,TRBV7-6,TGTGCCAGCAGCTTGGGACCGCCCGCCGCCAAAAACATTCAGTACTTC,CASSLGPPAAKNIQYF
-,TRBJ1-5,few,TRBV19,TGTGCCAGTAGTCCGGGGGTAGGCGGGCAGCCCCAGCATTTT,CASSPGVGGQPQHF
-,TRBJ2-7,-,TRBV15,TGTGCCACCAGCGAACGTACAGGTTTCTACGAGCAGTACTTC,CATSERTGFYEQYF
-,TRBJ2-3,-,TRBV7-9,TGTGCCAGCAGCTTAAAGGGGCGAAGCACAGATACGCAGTATTTT,CASSLKGRSTDTQYF
-,TRBJ2-1,many,TRBV5-1,TGCGCCAGCAGCTTGACCCCAGGGGTCTACAATGAGCAGTTCTTC,CASSLTPGVYNEQFF
TRBD2,TRBJ2-3,many,TRBV6-6,TGTGCCAGCAGGACTAGCGGGTTCACAGATACGCAGTATTTT,CASRTSGFTDTQYF
-,TRBJ2-3,few,TRBV10-3,TGTGCCATCAGTGAGGGTTTCGAGTCAGATACGCAGTATTTT,CAISEGFESDTQYF
TRBD1,TRBJ1-4,few,TRBV7-8,TGTGCCAGCAGCTCCAACAGGGGAAAGAATGAAAAACTGTTTTTT,CASSSNRGKNEKLFF
TRBD2,TRBJ2-1,few,TRBV4-1,TGCGCCAGCAGCCAACCCCTAGCGGCCACTTACAATGAGCAGTTCTTC,CASSQPLAATYNEQFF
-,TRBJ1-1,-,TRBV10-3,TGTGCCATCAGGGACCGGGCCACAGACACTGAAGCTTTCTTT,CAIRDRATDTEAFF
-,TRBJ2-3,few,TRBV7-2,TGTGCCAGCAGCTTAGACAGCGGCACAGATACGCAGTATTTT,CASSLDSGTDTQYF
TRBD1,TRBJ2-5,many,TRBV10-3,TGTGCCATCAGTCCGGGACAGGGGGCTGGAGAGACCCAGTACTTC,CAISPGQGAGETQYF
-,TRBJ1-3,few,TRBV29-1,TGCAGCGTTTCTGGTGCAGACACCATATATTTT,CSVSGADTIYF
-,TRBJ1-4,-,TRBV7-2,TGTGCCAGCAGCTTAGCAGGGTCGAATGAAAAACTGTTTTTT,CASSLAGSNEKLFF